This T cell receptor beta chain emerged from a study of blood T cells in healthy people across ages. Aged roughly 6 to 100, donors were systemically healthy Caucasians from Russia. Germline V CDR1 and CDR2: SNHLY, FYNNEI. The CDR3 sequence is 12 residues long. This clonotype was counted a few times. At one end the junction does not follow the germline gene, possibly because of a read error. Then a second PCR, running roughly 7 to 11 cycles, was carried out with a sample-barcoded 5' primer and a J-beta primer mix. A single record per CDR3 protein comes from TCRdb applying MiXCR to the 5' RACE reads. Here the sample spans 1.5 million to 2 million distinct CDR3 sequences, approximately 50% being singletons.

The rearrangement links TRBV2 to TRBJ2-5; D is unclear. This receptor was obtained from a woman in her thirties or forties in good health. Source material: blood. The CDR3 loop reads CASRQNQETQYF. CDR3 bases: TGCGCCAGCAGGCAGAATCAAGAGACCCAGTACTTC.